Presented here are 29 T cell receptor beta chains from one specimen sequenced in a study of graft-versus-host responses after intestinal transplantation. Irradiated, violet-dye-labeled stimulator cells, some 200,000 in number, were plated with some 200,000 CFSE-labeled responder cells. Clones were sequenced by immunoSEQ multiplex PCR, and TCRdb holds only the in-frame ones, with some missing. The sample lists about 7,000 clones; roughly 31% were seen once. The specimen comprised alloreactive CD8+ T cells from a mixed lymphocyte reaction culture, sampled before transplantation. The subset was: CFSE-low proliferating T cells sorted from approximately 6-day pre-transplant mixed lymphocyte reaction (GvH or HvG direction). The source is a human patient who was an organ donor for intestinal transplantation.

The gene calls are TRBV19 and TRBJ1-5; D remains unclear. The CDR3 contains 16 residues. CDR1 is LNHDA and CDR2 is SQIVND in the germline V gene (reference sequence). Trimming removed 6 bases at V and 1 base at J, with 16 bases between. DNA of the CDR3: TGTGCCAGTAGACCGCTGGGGAGAAAGAGCAATCAGCCCCAGCATTTT. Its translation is CASRPLGRKSNQPQHF. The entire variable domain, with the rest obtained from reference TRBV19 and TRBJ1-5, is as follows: DGGITQSPKYLFRKEGQNVTLSCEQNLNHDAMYWYRQDPGQGLRLIYYSQIVNDFQKGDIAEGYSVSREKKESFPLTVTSAQKNPTAFYLCASRPLGRKSNQPQHFGDGTRLSIL.

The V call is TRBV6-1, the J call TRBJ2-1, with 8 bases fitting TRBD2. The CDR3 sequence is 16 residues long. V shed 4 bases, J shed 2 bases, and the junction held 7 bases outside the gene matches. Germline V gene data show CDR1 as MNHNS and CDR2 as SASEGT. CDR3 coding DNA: TGTGCCAGCAGTGTATGGCTAGCGGGTGCCTACAATGAGCAGTTCTTC. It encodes CASSVWLAGAYNEQFF.

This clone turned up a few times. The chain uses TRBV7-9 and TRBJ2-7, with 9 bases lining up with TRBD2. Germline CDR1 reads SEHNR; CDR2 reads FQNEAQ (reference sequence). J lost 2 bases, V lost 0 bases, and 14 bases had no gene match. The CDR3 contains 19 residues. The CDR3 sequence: CASSLAVRRGGHLAYEQYF. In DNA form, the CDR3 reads TGTGCCAGCAGCTTAGCGGTGCGGCGGGGGGGCCATTTGGCCTACGAGCAGTACTTC.

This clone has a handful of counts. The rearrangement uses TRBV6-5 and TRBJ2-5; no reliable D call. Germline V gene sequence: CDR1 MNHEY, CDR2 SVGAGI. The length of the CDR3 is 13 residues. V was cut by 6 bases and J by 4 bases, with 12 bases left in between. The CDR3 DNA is TGTGCCAGCAGGGCAAGAGGTGTAGAGACCCAGTACTTC. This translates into CASRARGVETQYF.

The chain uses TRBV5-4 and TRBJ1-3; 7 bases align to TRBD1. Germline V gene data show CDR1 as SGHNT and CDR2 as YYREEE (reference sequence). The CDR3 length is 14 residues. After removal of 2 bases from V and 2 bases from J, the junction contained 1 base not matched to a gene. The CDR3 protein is CASSLGQAGNTIYF. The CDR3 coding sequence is TGTGCCAGCAGCTTAGGACAGGCTGGAAACACCATATATTTT.

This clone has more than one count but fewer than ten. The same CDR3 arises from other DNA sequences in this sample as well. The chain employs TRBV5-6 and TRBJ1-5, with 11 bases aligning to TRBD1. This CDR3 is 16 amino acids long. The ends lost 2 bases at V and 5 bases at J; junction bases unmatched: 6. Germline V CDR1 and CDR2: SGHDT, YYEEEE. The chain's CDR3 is CASSFGTGGEYQPQHF. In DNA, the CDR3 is TGTGCCAGCAGCTTTGGGACAGGGGGTGAATATCAGCCCCAGCATTTT. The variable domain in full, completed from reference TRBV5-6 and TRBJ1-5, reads DAGVTQSPTHLIKTRGQQVTLRCSPKSGHDTVSWYQQALGQGPQFIFQYYEEEERQRGNFPDRFSGHQFPNYSSELNVNALLLGDSALYLCASSFGTGGEYQPQHFGDGTRLSIL.

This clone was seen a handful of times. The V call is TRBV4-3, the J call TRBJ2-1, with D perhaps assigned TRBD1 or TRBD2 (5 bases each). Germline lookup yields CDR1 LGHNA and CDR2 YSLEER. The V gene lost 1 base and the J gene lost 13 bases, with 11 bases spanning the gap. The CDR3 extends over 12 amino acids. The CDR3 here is CASSQVWDLQFF. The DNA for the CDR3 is TGCGCCAGCAGCCAAGTGTGGGACCTACAGTTCTTC.

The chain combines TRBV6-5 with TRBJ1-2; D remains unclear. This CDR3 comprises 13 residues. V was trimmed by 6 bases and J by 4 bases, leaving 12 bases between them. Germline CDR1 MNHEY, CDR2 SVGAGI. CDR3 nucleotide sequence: TGTGCCAGCAGCCAGACGGAGCTCTATGGCTACACCTTC. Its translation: CASSQTELYGYTF.

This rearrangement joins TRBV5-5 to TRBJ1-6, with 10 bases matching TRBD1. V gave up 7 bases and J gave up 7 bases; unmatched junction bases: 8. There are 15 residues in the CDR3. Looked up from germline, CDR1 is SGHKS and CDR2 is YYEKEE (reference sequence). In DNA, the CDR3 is TGTGCCAGCCTGACAGGGGGCTATTCGAATTCACCCCTCCACTTT. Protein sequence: CASLTGGYSNSPLHF.

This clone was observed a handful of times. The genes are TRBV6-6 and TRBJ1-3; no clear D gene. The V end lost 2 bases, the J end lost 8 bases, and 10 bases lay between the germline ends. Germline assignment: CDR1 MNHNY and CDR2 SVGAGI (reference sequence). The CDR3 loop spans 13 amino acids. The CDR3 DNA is TGTGCCAGCAGTTACAAAGATAGGGACACCATATATTTT. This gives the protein CASSYKDRDTIYF.

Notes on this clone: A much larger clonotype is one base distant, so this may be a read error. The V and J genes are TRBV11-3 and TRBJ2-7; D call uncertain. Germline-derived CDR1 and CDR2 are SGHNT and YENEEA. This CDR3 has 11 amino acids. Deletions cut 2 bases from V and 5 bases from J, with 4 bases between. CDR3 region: CASSLLDEQYF. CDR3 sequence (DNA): TGTGCCAGCAGCTTATTGGACGAGCAGTACTTC.

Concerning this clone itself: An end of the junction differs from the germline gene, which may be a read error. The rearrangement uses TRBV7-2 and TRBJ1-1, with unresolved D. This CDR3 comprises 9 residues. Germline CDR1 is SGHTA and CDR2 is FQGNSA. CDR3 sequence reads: CASSLGSFF. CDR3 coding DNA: TGTGCCAGCAGCTTAGGGTCATTTTTT. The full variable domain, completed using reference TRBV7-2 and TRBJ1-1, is GAGVSQSPSNKVTEKGKDVELRCDPISGHTALYWYRQSLGQGLEFLIYFQGNSAPDKSGLPSDRFSAERTGGSVSTLTIQRTQQEDSAVYLCASSLGSFFGQGTRLTVV.

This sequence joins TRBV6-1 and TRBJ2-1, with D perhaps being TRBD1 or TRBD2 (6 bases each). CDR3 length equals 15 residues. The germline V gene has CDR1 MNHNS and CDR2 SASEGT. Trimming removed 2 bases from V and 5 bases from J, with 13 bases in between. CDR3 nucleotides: TGTGCCAGCAGTGAATTGGGGGGCGCGAACAATGAGCAGTTCTTC. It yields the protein CASSELGGANNEQFF.

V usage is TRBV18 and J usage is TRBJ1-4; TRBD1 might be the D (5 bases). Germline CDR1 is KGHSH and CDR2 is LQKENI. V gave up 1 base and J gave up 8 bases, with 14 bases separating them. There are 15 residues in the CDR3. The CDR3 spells CASSPRQGLGEKLFF. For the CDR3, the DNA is TGTGCCAGCTCACCACGGCAGGGCCTTGGAGAAAAACTGTTTTTT. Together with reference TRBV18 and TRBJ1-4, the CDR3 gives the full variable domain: NAGVMQNPRHLVRRRGQEARLRCSPMKGHSHVYWYRQLPEEGLKFMVYLQKENIIDESGMPKERFSAEFPKEGPSILRIQQVVRGDSAAYFCASSPRQGLGEKLFFGSGTQLSVL.

Here the CDR3 reads CASSLKPPGQGTEAFF. The DNA of the CDR3 is TGTGCCAGCAGCTTAAAACCCCCGGGACAGGGGACTGAAGCTTTCTTT. The chain links TRBV7-2 to TRBJ1-1; 10 positions match TRBD1. This CDR3 has 16 residues. The germline V gene encodes CDR1 SGHTA and CDR2 FQGNSA. Unmatched junction bases numbered 8, after V lost 2 bases and J lost 5 bases. The variable domain in full, completed from reference TRBV7-2 and TRBJ1-1, reads GAGVSQSPSNKVTEKGKDVELRCDPISGHTALYWYRQSLGQGLEFLIYFQGNSAPDKSGLPSDRFSAERTGGSVSTLTIQRTQQEDSAVYLCASSLKPPGQGTEAFFGQGTRLTVV.

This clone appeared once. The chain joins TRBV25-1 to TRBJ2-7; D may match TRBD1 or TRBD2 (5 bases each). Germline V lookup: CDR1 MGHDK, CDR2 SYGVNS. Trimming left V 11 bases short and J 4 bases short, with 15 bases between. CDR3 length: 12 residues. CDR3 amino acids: CAQRDPIYEQYF. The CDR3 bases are TGTGCCCAGAGGGACCCTATTTACGAGCAGTACTTC.

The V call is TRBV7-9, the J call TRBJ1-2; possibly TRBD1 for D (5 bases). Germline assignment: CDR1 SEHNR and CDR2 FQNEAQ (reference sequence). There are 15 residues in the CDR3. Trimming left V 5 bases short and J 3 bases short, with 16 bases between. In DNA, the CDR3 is TGTGCCAGCAGCCCCTTGCAGGGTGTGTACTATGGCTACACCTTC. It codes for CASSPLQGVYYGYTF.

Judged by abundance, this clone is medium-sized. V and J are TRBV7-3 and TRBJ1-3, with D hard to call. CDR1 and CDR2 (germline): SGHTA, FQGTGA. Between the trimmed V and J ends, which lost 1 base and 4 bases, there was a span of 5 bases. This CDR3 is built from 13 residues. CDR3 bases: TGTGCCAGCAGCTTAAACCCCGGAAACACCATATATTTT. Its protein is CASSLNPGNTIYF.

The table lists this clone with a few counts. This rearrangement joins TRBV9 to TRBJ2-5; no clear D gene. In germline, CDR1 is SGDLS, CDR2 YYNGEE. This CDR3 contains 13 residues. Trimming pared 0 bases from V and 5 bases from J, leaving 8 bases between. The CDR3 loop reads CASSVVPRETQYF. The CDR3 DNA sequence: TGTGCCAGCAGCGTAGTCCCACGGGAGACCCAGTACTTC.

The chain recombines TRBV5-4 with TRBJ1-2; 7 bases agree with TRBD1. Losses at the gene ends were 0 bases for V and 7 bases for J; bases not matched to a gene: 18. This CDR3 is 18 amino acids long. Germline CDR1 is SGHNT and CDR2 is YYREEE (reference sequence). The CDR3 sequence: CASSLAPPRLGQSIGYTF. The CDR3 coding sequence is TGTGCCAGCAGCTTGGCCCCCCCCCGGCTGGGACAGTCGATTGGCTACACCTTC.

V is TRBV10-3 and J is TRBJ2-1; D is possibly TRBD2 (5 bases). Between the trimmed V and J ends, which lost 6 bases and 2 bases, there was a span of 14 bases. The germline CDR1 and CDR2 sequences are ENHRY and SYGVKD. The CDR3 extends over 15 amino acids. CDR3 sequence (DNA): TGTGCCATCAGGGATGTGCGGGTCCCCTACAATGAGCAGTTCTTC. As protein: CAIRDVRVPYNEQFF.

In nucleotides, the CDR3 is TGTGCCAGCAGTGAGACGGCTCGACACTCTGTCGACACTGAAGCTTTCTTT. Translated: CASSETARHSVDTEAFF. The V gene is TRBV27, the J gene TRBJ1-1; D is unclear. V dropped 5 bases and J dropped 3 bases, with 22 bases sitting between them. The CDR3 spans 17 residues. Germline CDR1 and CDR2: MNHEY and SMNVEV (reference sequence).

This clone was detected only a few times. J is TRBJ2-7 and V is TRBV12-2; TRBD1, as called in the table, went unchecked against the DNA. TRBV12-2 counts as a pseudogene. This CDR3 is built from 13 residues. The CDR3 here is CASSPRGSYEQYF. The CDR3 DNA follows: TGTGCCAGCAGCCCAAGGGGGAGCTACGAGCAGTACTTC.

The CDR3 DNA follows: TGTGCCAGCAGTCCCCTAGGACAAGTATGGTGGAGGGATCAGCCCCAGCATTTT. Its protein product is CASSPLGQVWWRDQPQHF. V and J are TRBV27 and TRBJ1-5; D perhaps matches TRBD1 (5 bases). The V gene lost 5 bases and the J gene lost 5 bases, with 25 bases spanning the gap. Germline-derived CDR1 and CDR2 are MNHEY and SMNVEV (reference sequence). The CDR3 runs to 18 residues.

The CDR3: CASSQVVATGRDTQYF. DNA for the CDR3: TGCGCCAGCAGCCAAGTGGTAGCGACGGGCAGAGATACGCAGTATTTT. The J gene is TRBJ2-3, the V gene TRBV4-3; possible D gene TRBD2, 5 bases. This CDR3 contains 16 residues. V lost 1 base to trimming and J lost 5 bases, with 16 bases between them. The germline V gene has CDR1 LGHNA and CDR2 YSLEER.

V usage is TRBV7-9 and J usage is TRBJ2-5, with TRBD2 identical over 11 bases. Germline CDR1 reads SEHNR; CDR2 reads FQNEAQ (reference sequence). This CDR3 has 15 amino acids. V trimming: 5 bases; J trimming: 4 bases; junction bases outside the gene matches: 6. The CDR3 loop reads CASSPLAGGSETQYF. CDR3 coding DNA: TGTGCCAGCAGCCCCCTAGCGGGGGGTTCAGAGACCCAGTACTTC.

CDR3: CASSLVRTEQETQYF. CDR3 nucleotides: TGTGCCAGCAGCTTAGTTAGGACAGAACAAGAGACCCAGTACTTC. The chain links TRBV7-3 to TRBJ2-5, with a possible D match to TRBD1 (6 bases). The CDR3 is 15 residues long. The V and J ends lost 2 bases and 2 bases respectively, with 12 bases between them. The V gene's germline CDR1 is SGHTA and CDR2 FQGTGA.

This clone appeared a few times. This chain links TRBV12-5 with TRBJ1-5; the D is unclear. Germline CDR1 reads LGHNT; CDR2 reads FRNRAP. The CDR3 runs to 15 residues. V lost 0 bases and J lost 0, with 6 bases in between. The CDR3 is CASGLVPGSNQPQHF. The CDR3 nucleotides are TGTGCTAGTGGTTTGGTACCAGGTAGCAATCAGCCCCAGCATTTT.

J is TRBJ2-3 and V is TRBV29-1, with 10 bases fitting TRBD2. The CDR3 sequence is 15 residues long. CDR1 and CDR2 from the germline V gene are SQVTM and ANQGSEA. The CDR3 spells CSVAGGYSSTDTQYF. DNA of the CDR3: TGCAGTGTAGCGGGGGGTTACTCTAGCACAGATACGCAGTATTTT.